The 27 T cell receptor beta chains given below trace back to one sample, sequenced in a study of T cells after yellow fever vaccination (dated by TCRdb to the late 2010s). The method was 5' RACE. TCRdb records Illumina NovaSeq 6000 as the sequencer. TCRdb trimmed public reads at Q25 via fastp, called clones via MiXCR and kept in-frame beta chains. Identical CDR3 protein sequences are pooled into one entry, listed with their most common genes and DNA. The sample table lists approximately 300,000 distinct CDR3 sequences, about 11% of them with a count of one. Clones ranked in the top ten supply less than 3.5% of the sample. This specimen's treatment or condition label, interpreted: live attenuated yellow fever vaccine strain. Sample: CD4+ T cells sorted from PBMCs, taken 45 days after the yellow fever booster vaccination. The receptor source for this set is a man aged 18 to 30 who received the YFV17D yellow fever vaccine.

This clonotype was seen a handful of times. The chain is built from TRBV6-1 and TRBJ1-2; 7 nucleotides line up with TRBD1. J was trimmed by 4 bases and V by 10 bases; bases with no gene match: 12. CDR3 length equals 14 residues. The germline gives CDR1 MNHNS, CDR2 SASEGT. The CDR3 loop reads CATGQVGVTYGYTF. The CDR3 DNA reads TGTGCCACCGGACAGGTGGGGGTTACCTATGGCTACACCTTC.

This clonotype came up many times. The chain joins TRBV15 to TRBJ2-1, with D possibly being TRBD2 (6 bases). With 5 bases removed from V and 3 bases from J, the gap between germline ends came to 11 bases. Germline loops: CDR1 LNHNV, CDR2 YYDKDF (reference sequence). The CDR3 is 14 residues long. CDR3 bases: TGTGCCACCAGCGGCGGGACCGTCTACAATGAGCAGTTCTTC. The encoded protein is CATSGGTVYNEQFF.

This clonotype has a handful of counts. This sequence joins TRBV5-6 and TRBJ1-6; D may be TRBD1 (5 bases). CDR3 size: 14 residues. Trimming shortened V by 1 base and J by 7 bases, and 9 bases separated the two germline ends. Germline V lookup: CDR1 SGHDT, CDR2 YYEEEE. CDR3 nucleotides: TGTGCCAGCAGCTTGAGGGACGGAAATTCACCCCTCCACTTT. Translated, it gives CASSLRDGNSPLHF.

This clonotype was detected ten times or more. The V and J genes are TRBV5-4 and TRBJ2-1; 9 bases map to TRBD1. The germline V gene encodes CDR1 SGHNT and CDR2 YYREEE (reference sequence). Losses at the gene ends were 4 bases for V and 6 bases for J; bases not matched to a gene: 5. The CDR3 is 14 amino acids. Written as DNA, the CDR3 is TGTGCCAGCAGCCTGCGGGACAGGGCCAATGAGCAGTTCTTC. As protein: CASSLRDRANEQFF.

The chain recombines TRBV4-1 with TRBJ2-1; unclear D gene. The CDR3 covers 14 residues. The V end lost 1 base, the J end lost 8 bases, and 12 bases lay between the germline ends. Germline values: CDR1 MGHRA, CDR2 YSYEKL. Here the CDR3 reads CASSQVGYYHEQFF. As DNA, the CDR3 is TGCGCCAGCAGCCAAGTAGGCTATTATCATGAGCAGTTCTTC.

The chain joins TRBV7-2 to TRBJ2-3; a weak D match, TRBD1 (6 bases). The germline V and J ends were trimmed by 2 bases and 2 bases, with 11 bases remaining between them. The germline CDR1 and CDR2 sequences are SGHTA and FQGNSA. The CDR3 totals 15 residues. The CDR3 loop reads CASSLTGMVTDTQYF. DNA for the CDR3: TGTGCCAGCAGCTTAACAGGGATGGTCACAGATACGCAGTATTTT.

This clonotype was detected many times. This rearrangement joins TRBV12-3 or TRBV12-4 to TRBJ1-5, with 8 bases identical to TRBD1. This CDR3 has 15 amino acids. The V segment lost 3 bases and the J segment 6 bases; nucleotides outside the gene matches: 7. This CDR3 is CASSFSGGDPQPQHF. CDR3 nucleotide sequence: TGTGCCAGCAGTTTTTCAGGGGGCGATCCTCAGCCCCAGCATTTT.

The table lists this clonotype with a few counts. The chain carries TRBV10-3 and TRBJ1-5; tentatively, D is TRBD1 (6 bases). Germline CDR1 is ENHRY and CDR2 is SYGVKD. The CDR3 loop spans 14 amino acids. Trimming took off 9 bases at V and 0 bases at J, with 12 bases between the two ends. CDR3 bases: TGTGCCATAAAGGACAGTTATAGCAATCAGCCCCAGCATTTT. Its translation is CAIKDSYSNQPQHF.

This clonotype was detected many times. The V gene is TRBV12-3 or TRBV12-4, the J gene TRBJ2-3; D is perhaps TRBD1 (5 bases). The V end was cut by 5 bases, the J end by 8 bases, with 11 bases between. The CDR3 has 12 amino acids. The CDR3 loop reads CASSPHQGTQYF. The CDR3 DNA reads as TGTGCCAGCAGTCCGCACCAGGGTACGCAGTATTTT.

This clonotype has only a few counts. The chain carries TRBV2 and TRBJ2-7; D is ambiguous. V shed 1 base and J shed 3 bases, with 7 bases lying between them. CDR1 and CDR2 from the germline V gene are SNHLY and FYNNEI. There are 13 residues in the CDR3. CDR3 DNA: TGTGCCAGCAGTGAAGAGGTACTCTACGAGCAGTACGTC. Encoded protein: CASSEEVLYEQYV.

This clonotype showed up many times. CDR3 coding DNA: TGTGCCAGCAGCCAAGAGGGGGGCACTGAAGCTTTCTTT. This translates into CASSQEGGTEAFF. The genes are TRBV3-1 and TRBJ1-1, with D perhaps matching TRBD1 (5 bases). Germline values: CDR1 LGHDT, CDR2 YNNKEL (reference sequence). Trimming pared 0 bases from V and 4 bases from J, leaving 6 bases between. The CDR3 loop spans 13 amino acids.

This CDR3 is CASSQSGWAYEQYF. In nucleotides, the CDR3 is TGTGCCAGCAGCCAATCGGGTTGGGCCTACGAGCAGTACTTC. The chain links TRBV16 to TRBJ2-7; no reliable D call. V lost 0 bases to trimming and J lost 2 bases, with 8 bases between them. The length of the CDR3 is 14 residues. Germline CDR1 reads KGHSY; CDR2 reads FQNENV.

The sample holds a few counts of this clonotype. The CDR3 region has the DNA TGTGCCAGCTCAAACAGGGCAGATCAGCCCCAGCATTTT. It codes for CASSNRADQPQHF. The V gene is TRBV7-2, the J gene TRBJ1-5; D perhaps matches TRBD1 (6 bases). CDR1 is SGHTA and CDR2 is FQGNSA in the germline V gene. The CDR3 is 13 residues long. With 8 bases removed from V and 5 bases from J, the gap between germline ends came to 13 bases.

The CDR3 nucleotides read TGCAGTGCCGACCCCCTAGCGTCCGGCACAGATACGCAGTATTTT. Protein sequence: CSADPLASGTDTQYF. V and J are TRBV20-1 and TRBJ2-3; perhaps TRBD2 as D (6 bases). The V gene's germline CDR1 is DFQATT and CDR2 SNEGSKA (reference sequence). The CDR3 length is 15 residues. The V and J ends lost 6 bases and 1 base respectively, with 17 bases between them.

This clonotype was observed a handful of times. CDR3 sequence reads: CASRHLLETQYF. The CDR3 region has the DNA TGTGCCAGTAGACATCTTTTGGAGACCCAGTACTTC. The genes are TRBV5-8 and TRBJ2-5, with D hard to call. The CDR3 runs 12 residues. CDR1 is SGHTS and CDR2 is YDEGEE in the germline V gene. The V end lost 8 bases, the J end lost 5 bases, and 13 bases lay between the germline ends.

V usage is TRBV6-5 and J usage is TRBJ1-2; no firm D call. Germline-derived CDR1 and CDR2 are MNHEY and SVGAGI. V was clipped by 5 bases and J by 8 bases, with 15 bases between them. This CDR3 spans 13 amino acids. The CDR3 loop reads CASSPRGGSGYTF. The CDR3 nucleotides read TGTGCCAGCAGTCCCCGGGGAGGATCGGGCTACACCTTC.

CDR3 amino acids: CSAEQGSGNTIYF. CDR3 sequence (DNA): TGCAGCGCCGAACAGGGGTCTGGAAACACCATATATTTT. The chain links TRBV29-1 to TRBJ1-3; 7 bases agree with TRBD1. Unmatched junction bases numbered 4, after V lost 7 bases and J lost 1 base. The CDR3 has 13 residues. The germline gives CDR1 SQVTM, CDR2 ANQGSEA.

This clonotype was seen at least ten times. The chain employs TRBV6-5 and TRBJ1-6; D is uncertain. The germline gives CDR1 MNHEY, CDR2 SVGAGI. V lost 6 bases, J lost 2 bases, and 20 bases lay in between. The CDR3 runs 18 residues. The CDR3 DNA sequence: TGTGCCAGCAGCTCGACCGTCTTTAGGGAGACCTATAATTCACCCCTCCACTTT. Translated: CASSSTVFRETYNSPLHF.

This clonotype was detected many times. The CDR3: CASSLDPGLATDTQYF. CDR3 sequence (DNA): TGCGCCAGCAGCTTGGATCCGGGACTAGCAACAGATACGCAGTATTTT. V and J are TRBV5-1 and TRBJ2-3; TRBD2 agrees at 9 bases. The germline gives CDR1 SGHRS, CDR2 YFSETQ. This CDR3 has 16 amino acids. V trimming: 0 bases; J trimming: 3 bases; junction bases outside the gene matches: 5.

The sample holds many counts of this clonotype. The chain links TRBV11-2 to TRBJ1-4; TRBD1 might be the D (5 bases). V lost 5 bases and J lost 6, with 22 bases in between. CDR3 length: 17 residues. CDR1 is SGHAT, CDR2 FQNNGV, per germline. The chain's CDR3 is CASSPGDGPLRDEKLFF. The CDR3 DNA reads as TGTGCCAGCAGCCCGGGGGACGGACCCCTCCGGGATGAAAAACTGTTTTTT.

The table lists this clonotype with many counts. The chain combines TRBV4-1 with TRBJ2-7; either TRBD1 or TRBD2 may fit D (5 bases each). The CDR3 is 16 residues long. In germline, CDR1 is MGHRA, CDR2 YSYEKL. V shed 0 bases and J shed 7 bases, with 19 bases lying between them. The CDR3 loop reads CASSQEFDSVWGEQYF. The CDR3 DNA reads TGCGCCAGCAGCCAAGAATTCGATTCGGTCTGGGGGGAGCAGTACTTC.

The sample holds many counts of this clonotype. This chain joins TRBV7-3 and TRBJ1-4; D ambiguous. Trimming left V 5 bases short and J 0 bases short, with 7 bases between. Germline V gene data show CDR1 as SGHTA and CDR2 as FQGTGA. CDR3 size: 14 residues. As DNA, the CDR3 is TGTGCCAGCAGCCCTACAGCAACTAATGAAAAACTGTTTTTT. It specifies CASSPTATNEKLFF.

The chain couples TRBV15 to TRBJ1-2; D might be TRBD1 (6 bases). The CDR3 is 14 residues long. The germline V gene encodes CDR1 LNHNV and CDR2 YYDKDF (reference sequence). V lost 0 bases and J 8 bases, leaving 13 bases between the germline ends. As DNA, the CDR3 is TGTGCCACCAGCAGAGATTTAGGGGGTGAAGGCTACACCTTC. It translates to CATSRDLGGEGYTF.

This clonotype occurred a few times. The junction does not match germline at one end; this may be a read error. This rearrangement joins TRBV7-7 to TRBJ2-3, with D perhaps TRBD1 or TRBD2 (5 bases each). The CDR3 is 18 amino acids. Germline V gives CDR1 SSHAT, CDR2 FNYEAQ (reference sequence). CDR3 sequence (DNA): TGTGCTAGCAGCTGTCGTTGGGGACGTTCCCCTGCCACAGATACGCAGTATTTT. This translates into CASSCRWGRSPATDTQYF.

This clonotype was picked up a small number of times. The chain has TRBV7-9 and TRBJ2-1; 8 bases align to TRBD2. Trimming took 5 bases from V and 5 from J; bases not matched to a gene: 2. Germline-derived CDR1 and CDR2 are SEHNR and FQNEAQ (reference sequence). The CDR3 totals 13 residues. CDR3 bases: TGTGCCAGCAGCGGGCGGGGGGACAATGAGCAGTTCTTC. Residues: CASSGRGDNEQFF.

This clonotype has more than one count but fewer than ten. The CDR3 DNA is TGTGCCACCAGCAGAGATCCCAATCCGGGCTACGAGCAGTACTTC. Its translation: CATSRDPNPGYEQYF. The chain is built from TRBV15 and TRBJ2-7; D uncertain. The CDR3 runs 15 residues. The germline CDR1 and CDR2 sequences are LNHNV and YYDKDF (reference sequence). Trimming shortened V by 0 bases and J by 3 bases, and 12 bases separated the two germline ends.

This clonotype was detected many times. CDR3 sequence reads: CASSVTETQYF. Here the CDR3 DNA reads TGCGCCAGCAGTGTGACAGAGACCCAGTACTTC. The chain links TRBV10-2 to TRBJ2-5; D remains unclear. V lost 4 bases and J 4 bases, leaving 4 bases between the germline ends. This CDR3 region has 11 residues. CDR1 and CDR2 from the germline V gene are WSHSY and SAAADI.